Listed below are T cell receptor beta chains from one sample, sequenced in a study of response to subunit inactivated influenza vaccine. TCRdb re-called the RT-PCR reads with MiXCR, one entry per CDR3 protein. Among roughly 160,000 distinct CDR3 sequences listed, around 10% were seen once. This specimen was CD8+ T cells sorted from PBMCs, taken less than 30 months after vaccination. These receptors all stem from a man aged 50 to 69 who received an inactivated influenza vaccine. The CDR3 runs from the conserved cysteine through the conserved F or W. A D gene is named only where the DNA matches it firmly. A row's size may be missing; if present it is once, few, many or a size class.

J gene: TRBJ1-1; D gene: .; V gene: TRBV28; clone size: few; CDR3 protein: CASRDGNTEAFF; CDR3 DNA: TGTGCCAGCAGGGACGGGAACACTGAAGCTTTCTTT
J gene: TRBJ1-1; D gene: .; V gene: TRBV6-6; clone size: .; CDR3 protein: CASSYGHTEAFF; CDR3 DNA: TGTGCCAGCAGTTACGGACACACTGAAGCTTTCTTT
J gene: TRBJ2-4; D gene: TRBD1; V gene: TRBV29-1; clone size: .; CDR3 protein: CSVEGGQPNIQYF; CDR3 DNA: TGCAGCGTTGAAGGGGGACAGCCTAACATTCAGTACTTC
J gene: TRBJ2-3; D gene: .; V gene: TRBV4-3; clone size: few; CDR3 protein: CASSQDSTHTDTQYF; CDR3 DNA: TGCGCCAGCAGCCAAGACTCTACCCACACAGATACGCAGTATTTT
J gene: TRBJ2-3; D gene: .; V gene: TRBV7-9; clone size: few; CDR3 protein: CASSLAQVHSTDTQYF; CDR3 DNA: TGTGCCAGCAGCTTAGCCCAGGTTCATAGCACAGATACGCAGTATTTT
J gene: TRBJ1-3; D gene: .; V gene: TRBV10-3; clone size: .; CDR3 protein: CAISMAGNTIYF; CDR3 DNA: TGTGCCATCAGCATGGCGGGAAACACCATATATTTT
J gene: TRBJ2-1; D gene: .; V gene: TRBV7-6; clone size: .; CDR3 protein: CASSLAGADGYNEQFF; CDR3 DNA: TGTGCCAGCAGCCTAGCCGGGGCAGATGGCTACAATGAGCAGTTCTTC
J gene: TRBJ2-1; D gene: .; V gene: TRBV7-8; clone size: .; CDR3 protein: CASSLSGGPYEQFF; CDR3 DNA: TGTGCCAGCAGCTTATCCGGAGGGCCTTATGAGCAGTTCTTC
J gene: TRBJ2-7; D gene: TRBD1; V gene: TRBV6-1; clone size: few; CDR3 protein: CASSARPGQGSEQYF; CDR3 DNA: TGTGCCAGCAGTGCTCGGCCGGGACAGGGAAGCGAGCAGTACTTC
J gene: TRBJ2-3; D gene: TRBD1; V gene: TRBV7-9; clone size: few; CDR3 protein: CASSPMGRGQADTQYF; CDR3 DNA: TGTGCCAGCAGCCCTATGGGCAGGGGGCAGGCAGATACGCAGTATTTT
J gene: TRBJ2-1; D gene: .; V gene: TRBV11-2; clone size: few; CDR3 protein: CASSPGTRRSDEQFF; CDR3 DNA: TGTGCCAGCAGCCCAGGGACCAGACGTAGCGATGAGCAGTTCTTC
J gene: TRBJ1-1; D gene: .; V gene: TRBV28; clone size: few; CDR3 protein: CASNRYENTEAFF; CDR3 DNA: TGTGCCAGCAATCGTTATGAGAACACTGAAGCTTTCTTT
J gene: TRBJ2-2; D gene: TRBD2; V gene: TRBV3-1; clone size: .; CDR3 protein: CASSQVAGVTTGELFF; CDR3 DNA: TGTGCCAGCAGCCAAGTTGCGGGGGTAACCACCGGGGAGCTGTTTTTT
J gene: TRBJ1-2; D gene: .; V gene: TRBV4-2; clone size: few; CDR3 protein: CASSQEGFEAFYGYTF; CDR3 DNA: TGTGCCAGCAGCCAAGAGGGTTTTGAGGCTTTCTATGGCTACACCTTC
J gene: TRBJ2-3; D gene: .; V gene: TRBV4-3; clone size: few; CDR3 protein: CASSQVGGTSTDTQYF; CDR3 DNA: TGCGCCAGCAGCCAAGTTGGGGGCACTAGCACAGATACGCAGTATTTT
J gene: TRBJ2-1; D gene: .; V gene: TRBV27; clone size: few; CDR3 protein: CASLRGRTNEQFF; CDR3 DNA: TGTGCCAGCCTCAGGGGACGGACCAATGAGCAGTTCTTC
J gene: TRBJ1-1; D gene: .; V gene: TRBV29-1; clone size: .; CDR3 protein: CSVGGTREAFF; CDR3 DNA: TGCAGCGTGGGCGGGACAAGAGAAGCTTTCTTT
J gene: TRBJ2-7; D gene: .; V gene: TRBV15; clone size: few; CDR3 protein: CATSRDRLSGYEQYF; CDR3 DNA: TGTGCCACCAGCAGAGATCGCCTTAGCGGCTACGAGCAGTACTTC
J gene: TRBJ2-2; D gene: .; V gene: TRBV10-3; clone size: once; CDR3 protein: CAISDPGTTGELFF; CDR3 DNA: TGTGCCATCAGTGATCCGGGAACCACCGGGGAGCTGTTTTTT
J gene: TRBJ2-6; D gene: TRBD2; V gene: TRBV12-3/TRBV12-4; clone size: .; CDR3 protein: CASSGGTSGISGANVLTF; CDR3 DNA: TGTGCCAGCAGTGGTGGGACTAGCGGGATTTCCGGGGCCAACGTCCTGACTTTC
J gene: TRBJ2-7; D gene: TRBD1; V gene: TRBV12-3/TRBV12-4; clone size: many; CDR3 protein: CASRGTGAAHEQYF; CDR3 DNA: TGTGCCAGCAGAGGGACAGGGGCGGCCCACGAGCAGTACTTC
J gene: TRBJ2-1; D gene: TRBD2; V gene: TRBV6-1; clone size: few; CDR3 protein: CATAHSGLSGNEQFF; CDR3 DNA: TGTGCCACCGCTCATAGCGGGTTGTCGGGGAATGAGCAGTTCTTC
J gene: TRBJ1-1; D gene: .; V gene: TRBV10-2; clone size: many; CDR3 protein: CASSAWTVNTEAFF; CDR3 DNA: TGCGCCAGCAGCGCTTGGACGGTGAACACTGAAGCTTTCTTT
J gene: TRBJ1-2; D gene: TRBD1; V gene: TRBV28; clone size: few; CDR3 protein: CASSFLPGQGVGGYTF; CDR3 DNA: TGTGCCAGCAGTTTTCTCCCGGGACAGGGGGTCGGCGGCTACACCTTC
J gene: TRBJ1-1; D gene: TRBD1; V gene: TRBV4-3; clone size: .; CDR3 protein: CASSQDSGTGGSEAFF; CDR3 DNA: TGCGCCAGCAGCCAAGATTCGGGGACAGGGGGTTCCGAAGCTTTCTTT
J gene: TRBJ2-2; D gene: .; V gene: TRBV6-6; clone size: many; CDR3 protein: CASSWRTSGELFF; CDR3 DNA: TGTGCCAGCAGTTGGAGGACATCCGGGGAGCTGTTTTTT
J gene: TRBJ2-7; D gene: .; V gene: TRBV6-1; clone size: .; CDR3 protein: CASSWGAAYEQYF; CDR3 DNA: TGTGCCAGCAGCTGGGGTGCCGCCTACGAGCAGTACTTC
J gene: TRBJ2-1; D gene: TRBD1; V gene: TRBV6-6; clone size: few; CDR3 protein: CASSFEQGNEQFF; CDR3 DNA: TGTGCCAGCAGTTTCGAACAGGGGAATGAGCAGTTCTTC
J gene: TRBJ2-1; D gene: TRBD1; V gene: TRBV7-6; clone size: .; CDR3 protein: CASSLIRDRGNEQFF; CDR3 DNA: TGTGCCAGCAGCCTTATCCGGGACAGGGGGAATGAGCAGTTCTTC
J gene: TRBJ2-1; D gene: TRBD1; V gene: TRBV29-1; clone size: few; CDR3 protein: CSVSGTGDSEQFF; CDR3 DNA: TGCAGCGTTTCCGGGACAGGGGACTCTGAGCAGTTCTTC
J gene: TRBJ2-7; D gene: .; V gene: TRBV15; clone size: few; CDR3 protein: CATSRDPVFSYEQYF; CDR3 DNA: TGTGCCACCAGCAGAGATCCGGTATTTTCCTACGAGCAGTACTTC
J gene: TRBJ2-5; D gene: .; V gene: TRBV2; clone size: .; CDR3 protein: CATPAVPAVRQAETQYF; CDR3 DNA: .
J gene: TRBJ1-5; D gene: .; V gene: TRBV28; clone size: many; CDR3 protein: CASTPGVRGGNQPQHF; CDR3 DNA: TGTGCCAGCACCCCAGGGGTACGGGGAGGCAATCAGCCCCAGCATTTT
J gene: TRBJ1-1; D gene: .; V gene: TRBV28; clone size: few; CDR3 protein: CASSRSSYTEAFF; CDR3 DNA: TGTGCCAGCAGCCGGAGTTCGTACACTGAAGCTTTCTTT
J gene: TRBJ2-7; D gene: .; V gene: TRBV5-6; clone size: .; CDR3 protein: CASSLGYFEQYF; CDR3 DNA: TGTGCCAGCAGCTTGGGATACTTTGAGCAGTACTTC
J gene: TRBJ1-4; D gene: .; V gene: TRBV12-2; clone size: .; CDR3 protein: CASRLIGADATNEKLFF; CDR3 DNA: TGTGCAAGTCGCTTAATCGGTGCGGATGCAACTAATGAAAAACTGTTTTTT
J gene: TRBJ1-5; D gene: TRBD1; V gene: TRBV27; clone size: few; CDR3 protein: CASSLFGTGGDQPQHF; CDR3 DNA: TGTGCCAGCAGTTTATTCGGGACAGGGGGCGATCAGCCCCAGCATTTT
J gene: TRBJ2-1; D gene: TRBD1; V gene: TRBV11-2; clone size: .; CDR3 protein: CASSLIDRGSYNEQFF; CDR3 DNA: TGTGCCAGCAGCTTAATTGACAGGGGTTCCTACAATGAGCAGTTCTTC
J gene: TRBJ2-4; D gene: .; V gene: TRBV20-1; clone size: few; CDR3 protein: CSADTGRHIQYF; CDR3 DNA: TGCAGTGCTGACACCGGGCGGCACATTCAGTACTTC
J gene: TRBJ1-2; D gene: .; V gene: TRBV7-9; clone size: many; CDR3 protein: CASSLVLNYGYTF; CDR3 DNA: TGTGCCAGCAGCTTAGTTCTTAACTATGGCTACACCTTC
J gene: TRBJ2-7; D gene: .; V gene: TRBV10-2; clone size: .; CDR3 protein: CASSESFGGLGEQYF; CDR3 DNA: TGCGCCAGCAGTGAGTCGTTCGGGGGGCTAGGTGAGCAGTACTTC
J gene: TRBJ2-7; D gene: .; V gene: TRBV6-5; clone size: many; CDR3 protein: CASSYSDSDYEQYF; CDR3 DNA: TGTGCCAGCAGTTACTCAGACAGCGACTACGAGCAGTACTTC
J gene: TRBJ2-7; D gene: .; V gene: TRBV29-1; clone size: few; CDR3 protein: CSVNGNSYEQYF; CDR3 DNA: TGCAGCGTTAACGGCAACTCCTACGAGCAGTACTTC
J gene: TRBJ2-3; D gene: TRBD1; V gene: TRBV20-1; clone size: few; CDR3 protein: CSARGTGTQWTDTQYF; CDR3 DNA: TGCAGTGCTAGAGGGACAGGGACTCAATGGACAGATACGCAGTATTTT
J gene: TRBJ2-5; D gene: TRBD2; V gene: TRBV11-1; clone size: .; CDR3 protein: CASSLAVYDSGGDQETQYF; CDR3 DNA: TGTGCCAGCAGCTTAGCGGTGTATGATAGCGGGGGAGACCAAGAGACCCAGTACTTC
J gene: TRBJ1-1; D gene: .; V gene: TRBV12-3/TRBV12-4; clone size: many; CDR3 protein: CASSTTHVILTFF; CDR3 DNA: TGTGCCAGCAGCACGACCCACGTCATTTTAACTTTCTTT
J gene: TRBJ1-5; D gene: TRBD1; V gene: TRBV27; clone size: .; CDR3 protein: CASSFTPGTGGFQPQHF; CDR3 DNA: TGTGCCAGCAGTTTTACCCCGGGGACAGGGGGCTTTCAGCCCCAGCATTTT
J gene: TRBJ1-2; D gene: .; V gene: TRBV7-2; clone size: .; CDR3 protein: CASSRLGGVDYGYTF; CDR3 DNA: TGTGCCAGCAGCAGATTGGGTGGGGTAGATTATGGCTACACCTTC
J gene: TRBJ2-7; D gene: TRBD2; V gene: TRBV12-3/TRBV12-4; clone size: many; CDR3 protein: CASSFATSPSEQYF; CDR3 DNA: TGTGCCAGCAGTTTCGCGACTAGCCCCTCCGAGCAGTACTTC